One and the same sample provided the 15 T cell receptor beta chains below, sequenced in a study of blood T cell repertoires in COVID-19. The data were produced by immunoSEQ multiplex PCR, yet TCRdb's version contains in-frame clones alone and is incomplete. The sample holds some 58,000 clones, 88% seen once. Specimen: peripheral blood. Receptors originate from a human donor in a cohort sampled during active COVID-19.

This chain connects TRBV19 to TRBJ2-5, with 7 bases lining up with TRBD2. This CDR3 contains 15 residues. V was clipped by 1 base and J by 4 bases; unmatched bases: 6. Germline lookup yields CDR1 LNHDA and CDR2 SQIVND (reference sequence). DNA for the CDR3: TGTGCCAGTAGTATAGGGCTTAGCGGGCTAGAGACCCAGTACTTC. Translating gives CASSIGLSGLETQYF.

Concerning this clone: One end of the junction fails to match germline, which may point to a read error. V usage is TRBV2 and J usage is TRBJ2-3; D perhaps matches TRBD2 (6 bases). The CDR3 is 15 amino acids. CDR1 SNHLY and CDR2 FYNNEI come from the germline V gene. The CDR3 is CASRISGGVTNTQYF. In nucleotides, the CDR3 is TGTGCCAGCCGCATAAGCGGAGGGGTCACAAATACGCAGTATTTT.

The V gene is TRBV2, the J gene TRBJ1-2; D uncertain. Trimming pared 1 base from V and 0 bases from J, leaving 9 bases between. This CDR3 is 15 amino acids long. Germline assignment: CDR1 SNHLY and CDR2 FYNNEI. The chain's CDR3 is CASSEGSTTNYGYTF. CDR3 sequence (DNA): TGTGCCAGCAGTGAAGGCAGCACTACTAACTATGGCTACACCTTC.

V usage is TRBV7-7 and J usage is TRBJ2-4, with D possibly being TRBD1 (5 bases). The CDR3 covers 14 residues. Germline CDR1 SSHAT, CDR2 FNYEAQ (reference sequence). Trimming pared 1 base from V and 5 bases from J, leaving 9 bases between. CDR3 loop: CASSLGGRENIQYF. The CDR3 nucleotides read TGTGCCAGCAGCTTAGGGGGCCGGGAAAACATTCAGTACTTC.

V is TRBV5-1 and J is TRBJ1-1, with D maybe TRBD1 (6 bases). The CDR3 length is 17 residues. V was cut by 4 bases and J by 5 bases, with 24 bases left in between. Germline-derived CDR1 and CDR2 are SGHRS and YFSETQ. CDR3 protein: CASSPQGFAPPSTEAFF. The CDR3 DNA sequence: TGCGCCAGCAGCCCACAGGGATTCGCCCCCCCAAGTACTGAAGCTTTCTTT.

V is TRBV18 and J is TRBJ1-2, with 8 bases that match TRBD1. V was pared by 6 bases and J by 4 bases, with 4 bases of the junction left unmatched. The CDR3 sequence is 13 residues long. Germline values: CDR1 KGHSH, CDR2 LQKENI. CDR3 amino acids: CASSETGAYGYTF. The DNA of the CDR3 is TGTGCCAGCTCTGAGACAGGGGCCTATGGCTACACCTTC.

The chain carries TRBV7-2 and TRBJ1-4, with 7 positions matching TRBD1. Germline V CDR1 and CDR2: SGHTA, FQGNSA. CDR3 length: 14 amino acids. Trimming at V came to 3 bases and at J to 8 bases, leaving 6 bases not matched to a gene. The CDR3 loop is CASSFRGYQEKLFF. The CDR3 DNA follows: TGTGCCAGCAGCTTCAGGGGGTATCAGGAAAAACTGTTTTTT.

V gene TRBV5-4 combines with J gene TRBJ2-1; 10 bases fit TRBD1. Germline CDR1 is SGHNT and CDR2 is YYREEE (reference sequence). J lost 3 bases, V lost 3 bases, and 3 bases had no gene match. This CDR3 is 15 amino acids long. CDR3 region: CASSWDRGGYNEQFF. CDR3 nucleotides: TGTGCCAGCAGCTGGGACAGGGGTGGCTACAATGAGCAGTTCTTC.

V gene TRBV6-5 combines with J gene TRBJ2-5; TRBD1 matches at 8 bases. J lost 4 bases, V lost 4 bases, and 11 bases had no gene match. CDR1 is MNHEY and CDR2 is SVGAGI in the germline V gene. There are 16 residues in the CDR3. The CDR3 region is CASSSRRTGMRETQYF. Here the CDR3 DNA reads TGTGCCAGCAGTTCTCGTCGGACAGGGATGAGAGAGACCCAGTACTTC.

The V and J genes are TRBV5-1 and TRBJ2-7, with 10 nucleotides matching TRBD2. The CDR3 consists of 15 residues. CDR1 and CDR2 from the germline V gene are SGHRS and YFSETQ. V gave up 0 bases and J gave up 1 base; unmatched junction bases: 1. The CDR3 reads CASSLEAGGSYEQYF. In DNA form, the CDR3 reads TGCGCCAGCAGCTTGGAAGCGGGGGGGTCCTACGAGCAGTACTTC.

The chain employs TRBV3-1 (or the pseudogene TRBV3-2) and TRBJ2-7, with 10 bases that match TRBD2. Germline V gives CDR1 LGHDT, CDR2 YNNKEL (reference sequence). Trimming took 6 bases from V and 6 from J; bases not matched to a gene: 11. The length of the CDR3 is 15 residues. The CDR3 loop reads CASSSSERGGSEQYF. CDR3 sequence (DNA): TGTGCCAGCAGTTCTTCCGAGCGGGGGGGCAGCGAGCAGTACTTC.

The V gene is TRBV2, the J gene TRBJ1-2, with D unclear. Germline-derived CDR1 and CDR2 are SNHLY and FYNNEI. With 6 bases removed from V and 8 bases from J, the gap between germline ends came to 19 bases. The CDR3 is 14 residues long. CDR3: CASRVERVRGGYTF. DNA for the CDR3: TGTGCCAGCAGGGTCGAGCGGGTGCGCGGGGGCTACACCTTC.

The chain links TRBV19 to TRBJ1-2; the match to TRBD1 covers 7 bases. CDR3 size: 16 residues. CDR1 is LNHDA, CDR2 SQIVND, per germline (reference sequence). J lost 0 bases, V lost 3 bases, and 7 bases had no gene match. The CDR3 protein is CASSIDRDRTNYGYTF. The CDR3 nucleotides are TGTGCCAGTAGTATTGACCGGGACAGAACTAACTATGGCTACACCTTC.

CDR3 nucleotide sequence: TGCGCCAGCAGTGAATTTGCAGGCGTAAACTATGGCTACACCTTC. Protein sequence: CASSEFAGVNYGYTF. V usage is TRBV10-2 and J usage is TRBJ1-2; unclear D gene. The CDR3 is 15 residues long. Trimming cost V 3 bases and J 2 bases, with 13 bases left between them. Germline CDR1 WSHSY, CDR2 SAAADI.

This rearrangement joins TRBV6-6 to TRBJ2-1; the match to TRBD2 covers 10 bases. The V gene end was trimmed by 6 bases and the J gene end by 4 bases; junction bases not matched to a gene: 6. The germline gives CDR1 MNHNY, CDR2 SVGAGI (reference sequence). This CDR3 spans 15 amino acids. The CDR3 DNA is TGTGCCAGCAGCCGTCGGACTAGCGGTTACAATGAGCAGTTCTTC. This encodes CASSRRTSGYNEQFF.